The 27 T cell receptor beta chains presented below share a single source sample, sequenced in a study of beta chain features in type 1 diabetes. Their antigens are not known. General study results and limits: There was a moderate but significant shortening of TCRB CDR3s in all four CD4+ subsets of Type 1 diabetes patients.

All of the isolated RNA was reverse transcribed, so expressed TCRB transcripts were sequenced. The data were produced by immunoSEQ multiplex PCR, yet TCRdb's version contains in-frame clones alone and is incomplete. This table has 400,000 or so clones, around 12% appearing once. Input material: naive CD4+ T cells from blood. These receptors were taken from a young woman with type 1 diabetes.

This clone was seen a few times. The chain combines TRBV19 with TRBJ2-5, with TRBD2 matching over 12 bases. The CDR3 extends over 15 amino acids. Per germline, CDR1 LNHDA and CDR2 SQIVND (reference sequence). J was trimmed by 3 bases and V by 6 bases; bases with no gene match: 5. In DNA, the CDR3 is TGTGCCAGTAGCAGGACTAGCGGGGTTGAAGAGACCCAGTACTTC. Its translation is CASSRTSGVEETQYF.

This clone occurred a few times. J is TRBJ2-7 and V is TRBV4-1; 10 bases match TRBD2. V gave up 1 base and J gave up 7 bases; unmatched junction bases: 10. The CDR3 has 16 residues. CDR1 and CDR2 from the germline V gene are MGHRA and YSYEKL. CDR3 amino acids: CASSQAGAGGPGEQYF. In DNA form, the CDR3 reads TGCGCCAGCAGCCAAGCGGGAGCGGGGGGGCCTGGGGAGCAGTACTTC.

This clone was found a few times. The V and J genes are TRBV19 and TRBJ2-7; TRBD1 is a possible D gene (5 bases). V lost 4 bases and J 6 bases, leaving 10 bases between the germline ends. CDR1 is LNHDA, CDR2 SQIVND, per germline (reference sequence). The CDR3 spans 12 residues. The CDR3 DNA reads as TGTGCCAGTAGTACCCCGACAGCCGAGCAGTACTTC. Translated, it gives CASSTPTAEQYF.

This clone showed up just a few times. The chain employs TRBV5-1 and TRBJ2-7, with a tentative D call TRBD1 (6 bases). With 0 bases removed from V and 3 bases from J, the gap between germline ends came to 13 bases. CDR1 and CDR2 from the germline V gene are SGHRS and YFSETQ. The CDR3 extends over 15 amino acids. CDR3 DNA sequence: TGCGCCAGCAGCTTGGGGGCGACAGGCTACTACGAGCAGTACTTC. It is translated as CASSLGATGYYEQYF. Using reference TRBV5-1 and TRBJ2-7 for the parts outside the CDR3, the full variable domain is KAGVTQTPRYLIKTRGQQVTLSCSPISGHRSVSWYQQTPGQGLQFLFEYFSETQRNKGNFPGRFSGRQFSNSRSEMNVSTLELGDSALYLCASSLGATGYYEQYFGPGTRLTVT.

This clone was counted between two and nine times. V gene TRBV28 combines with J gene TRBJ2-7; no reliable D call. V was cut by 5 bases and J by 4 bases, with 6 bases left in between. The CDR3 is 11 amino acids. Germline V lookup: CDR1 MDHEN, CDR2 SYDVKM. Written as DNA, the CDR3 is TGTGCCAGCAGTCAACATTACGAGCAGTACTTC. It specifies CASSQHYEQYF.

The chain recombines TRBV5-1 with TRBJ2-5, with 7 bases identical to TRBD2. The CDR3 is 13 residues long. V shed 2 bases and J 7 bases; nucleotides not matched to a gene: 5. Germline V gene sequence: CDR1 SGHRS, CDR2 YFSETQ. DNA for the CDR3: TGCGCCAGCAGCTTTGGGACGGGGGGGACCCAGTACTTC. Protein product: CASSFGTGGTQYF.

This chain connects TRBV30 to TRBJ2-5, with 10 bases aligning to TRBD2. Trimming cost V 0 bases and J 5 bases; bases outside gene matches: 9. Germline V gene sequence: CDR1 GTSNPN, CDR2 SVGIG (reference sequence). This CDR3 region has 16 residues. Written as DNA, the CDR3 is TGTGCCTGGAGTGTACTAGGGGCTAGCGGGAGTGAGACCCAGTACTTC. This sequence encodes CAWSVLGASGSETQYF.

This clone was detected only a few times. The V gene is TRBV10-3, the J gene TRBJ1-5, with D possibly matching TRBD1 (6 bases). Deletions cut 4 bases from V and 5 bases from J, with 12 bases between. The CDR3 length is 14 residues. CDR1 is ENHRY and CDR2 is SYGVKD in the germline V gene. The CDR3 loop is CAISGAGADQPQHF. In DNA form, the CDR3 reads TGTGCCATCAGTGGGGCGGGGGCCGATCAGCCCCAGCATTTT.

A few counts support this clone. The V gene is TRBV27, the J gene TRBJ2-1; TRBD2 matches at 14 bases. Germline V gene data show CDR1 as MNHEY and CDR2 as SMNVEV (reference sequence). The CDR3 extends over 15 amino acids. Trimming at V came to 5 bases and at J to 9 bases, leaving 6 bases not matched to a gene. The CDR3 here is CASSPGLAGAVEQFF. As DNA, the CDR3 is TGTGCCAGCAGTCCGGGACTAGCGGGAGCTGTTGAGCAGTTCTTC.

This clone appeared a few times. V is TRBV6-5 and J is TRBJ1-2; D ambiguous. Trimming removed 2 bases from V and 4 bases from J, with 8 bases in between. Germline CDR1 and CDR2: MNHEY and SVGAGI. The CDR3 runs 13 residues. The DNA of the CDR3 is TGTGCCAGCAGTTACGGGAGTCGCTATGGCTACACCTTC. It specifies CASSYGSRYGYTF.

J is TRBJ1-2 and V is TRBV5-1; D is unclear. The V and J ends lost 0 bases and 6 bases respectively, with 12 bases between them. Per the germline V gene, CDR1 is SGHRS and CDR2 is YFSETQ. This CDR3 has 14 residues. The CDR3 spells CASSLDQDGNGYTF. CDR3 nucleotides: TGCGCCAGCAGCTTGGATCAGGACGGGAATGGCTACACCTTC.

This clone has only a few counts. This chain connects TRBV4-2 to TRBJ2-5; D perhaps matches TRBD1 (6 bases). Germline V lookup: CDR1 LGHNA, CDR2 YNFKEQ. The V end lost 4 bases, the J end lost 0 bases, and 12 bases lay between the germline ends. The CDR3 loop spans 15 amino acids. In nucleotides, the CDR3 is TGTGCCAGCAGCCGTGGACAGCTGTACCAAGAGACCCAGTACTTC. This encodes CASSRGQLYQETQYF.

The chain recombines TRBV7-2 with TRBJ1-4, with 9 positions matching TRBD1. The V segment lost 5 bases and the J segment 8 bases; nucleotides outside the gene matches: 6. This CDR3 has 14 residues. Germline V gene sequence: CDR1 SGHTA, CDR2 FQGNSA. CDR3 sequence: CASSNRDREEKLFF. The CDR3 nucleotides read TGTGCCAGCAGCAACCGGGACAGGGAGGAAAAACTGTTTTTT.

The chain is built from TRBV7-8 and TRBJ1-1; D is perhaps TRBD1 (5 bases). Trimming removed 4 bases from V and 4 bases from J, with 13 bases in between. Germline CDR1 is SGHVS and CDR2 is FQNEAQ. The CDR3 is 14 residues long. The DNA for the CDR3 is TGTGCCAGCAGCTCCCCAGGGCGGGGCACTGAAGCTTTCTTT. Amino acids: CASSSPGRGTEAFF.

This clone was detected a few times. The chain carries TRBV7-8 and TRBJ2-1; 11 bases are shared with TRBD2. This CDR3 contains 19 residues. J lost 10 bases, V lost 3 bases, and 20 bases had no gene match. Germline CDR1 and CDR2: SGHVS and FQNEAQ. CDR3 protein: CASSFYGLAGDISLGEQFF. CDR3 coding DNA: TGTGCCAGCAGCTTTTATGGACTAGCGGGTGACATATCCTTGGGGGAGCAGTTCTTC. The variable domain in full, with the rest retrieved from reference TRBV7-8 and TRBJ2-1, is GAGVSQSPRYKVAKRGQDVALRCDPISGHVSLFWYQQALGQGPEFLTYFQNEAQLDKSGLPSDRFFAERPEGSVSTLKIQRTQQEDSAVYLCASSFYGLAGDISLGEQFFGPGTRLTVL.

V gene TRBV28 combines with J gene TRBJ1-5, with unresolved D. Between the trimmed V and J ends, which lost 5 bases and 5 bases, there was a span of 16 bases. CDR1 is MDHEN, CDR2 SYDVKM, per germline. The CDR3 sequence is 15 residues long. CDR3 nucleotide sequence: TGTGCCAGCAGTCCAAACCGCGGTTCCTATCAGCCCCAGCATTTT. It is translated as CASSPNRGSYQPQHF.

The gene calls are TRBV4-3 and TRBJ1-4; D is ambiguous. The V gene lost 2 bases and the J gene lost 1 base, with 8 bases spanning the gap. This CDR3 has 15 residues. Germline values: CDR1 LGHNA, CDR2 YSLEER. CDR3: CASSQSQITNEKLFF. The CDR3 nucleotides read TGCGCCAGCAGCCAAAGTCAGATAACTAATGAAAAACTGTTTTTT.

The table lists this clone with a few counts. V usage is TRBV7-2 and J usage is TRBJ2-7; a weak D match, TRBD1 (6 bases). CDR3 length: 14 amino acids. V lost 1 base and J 4 bases, leaving 11 bases between the germline ends. From germline, CDR1 is SGHTA and CDR2 FQGNSA. CDR3 nucleotides: TGTGCCAGCAGCTTAGGTCCAGGGGAGTACGAGCAGTACTTC. It yields the protein CASSLGPGEYEQYF.

The rearrangement links TRBV5-8 to TRBJ2-4; possibly TRBD2 for D (5 bases). Germline V CDR1 and CDR2: SGHTS, YDEGEE. V lost 6 bases and J lost 7, with 11 bases in between. The length of the CDR3 is 12 residues. CDR3 in amino acids: CASIRDGNIQYF. CDR3 DNA sequence: TGTGCCAGCATCCGGGATGGCAACATTCAGTACTTC.

In this sample, this clone turned up a few times. The rearrangement links TRBV18 to TRBJ2-7, with D possibly TRBD1 on 6 matching bases. Germline loops: CDR1 KGHSH, CDR2 LQKENI. V was clipped by 4 bases and J by 5 bases, with 18 bases between them. The CDR3 consists of 15 residues. The CDR3 nucleotides are TGTGCCAGCTCACGAGAAACGATGGGACAAAACGAGCAGTACTTC. It specifies CASSRETMGQNEQYF.

Only a few counts were recorded for this clone. Other DNA variants within this sample encode the same CDR3. V is TRBV9 and J is TRBJ2-7; 8 nucleotides agree with TRBD2. The ends lost 3 bases at V and 3 bases at J; junction bases unmatched: 5. The CDR3 length is 14 residues. Germline CDR1 reads SGDLS; CDR2 reads YYNGEE. The DNA for the CDR3 is TGTGCCAGCAGCGCCGCCGGGACTAGCTACGAGCAGTACTTC. Translation: CASSAAGTSYEQYF.

This clone was recorded a few times. The V and J genes are TRBV11-1 and TRBJ2-1, with TRBD1 identical over 7 bases. J gave up 6 bases and V 7 bases, and 12 bases lay outside the gene matches. Germline V CDR1 and CDR2: SGHAT, FQDESV (reference sequence). This CDR3 has 15 amino acids. CDR3 loop: CASTTRRGQTNEQFF. In DNA form, the CDR3 reads TGTGCCAGCACCACCCGAAGGGGACAGACCAATGAGCAGTTCTTC.

The V gene is TRBV5-4, the J gene TRBJ1-1; TRBD1 agrees at 7 bases. V lost 4 bases to trimming and J lost 1 base; unmatched junction nucleotides: 1. The CDR3 spans 13 residues. Germline V gene data show CDR1 as SGHNT and CDR2 as YYREEE (reference sequence). In DNA, the CDR3 is TGTGCCAGCAGCAACAGGGGGAACACTGAAGCTTTCTTT. This translates into CASSNRGNTEAFF.

The chain recombines TRBV7-2 with TRBJ1-4, with D unresolved. The CDR3 is 15 residues long. The V end was cut by 5 bases, the J end by 8 bases, with 18 bases between. Germline CDR1 and CDR2: SGHTA and FQGNSA. CDR3 protein: CASSPPRRVAEKLFF. CDR3 bases: TGTGCCAGCAGCCCCCCACGGAGGGTGGCCGAAAAACTGTTTTTT. The variable domain in full, with the rest retrieved from reference TRBV7-2 and TRBJ1-4, is GAGVSQSPSNKVTEKGKDVELRCDPISGHTALYWYRQSLGQGLEFLIYFQGNSAPDKSGLPSDRFSAERTGGSVSTLTIQRTQQEDSAVYLCASSPPRRVAEKLFFGSGTQLSVL.

The rearrangement links TRBV6-6 to TRBJ2-7; 11 bases are a match to TRBD1. The germline V gene encodes CDR1 MNHNY and CDR2 SVGAGI (reference sequence). Unmatched junction bases numbered 6, after V lost 3 bases and J lost 5 bases. The CDR3 length is 15 residues. The CDR3 loop reads CASSYFGQGANEQYF. The CDR3 nucleotides read TGTGCCAGCAGTTATTTCGGACAGGGGGCAAACGAGCAGTACTTC.

There are a few counts of this clone. The chain joins TRBV25-1 to TRBJ2-1; TRBD2 matches 7 bases. Looked up from germline, CDR1 is MGHDK and CDR2 is SYGVNS. CDR3 size: 16 residues. Trimming removed 6 bases from V and 0 bases from J; junction bases left unmatched: 8. CDR3 protein: CASSPLRGSSYNEQFF. CDR3 nucleotides: TGTGCCAGCAGCCCCCTGCGCGGGAGCTCCTACAATGAGCAGTTCTTC.

The chain is built from TRBV4-3 and TRBJ2-5, with D unclear. The CDR3 covers 13 residues. In germline, CDR1 is LGHNA, CDR2 YSLEER. The V gene lost 1 base and the J gene lost 0 bases, with 3 bases spanning the gap. In nucleotides, the CDR3 is TGCGCCAGCAGCCAAGGAGACCAAGAGACCCAGTACTTC. Amino acid sequence: CASSQGDQETQYF.